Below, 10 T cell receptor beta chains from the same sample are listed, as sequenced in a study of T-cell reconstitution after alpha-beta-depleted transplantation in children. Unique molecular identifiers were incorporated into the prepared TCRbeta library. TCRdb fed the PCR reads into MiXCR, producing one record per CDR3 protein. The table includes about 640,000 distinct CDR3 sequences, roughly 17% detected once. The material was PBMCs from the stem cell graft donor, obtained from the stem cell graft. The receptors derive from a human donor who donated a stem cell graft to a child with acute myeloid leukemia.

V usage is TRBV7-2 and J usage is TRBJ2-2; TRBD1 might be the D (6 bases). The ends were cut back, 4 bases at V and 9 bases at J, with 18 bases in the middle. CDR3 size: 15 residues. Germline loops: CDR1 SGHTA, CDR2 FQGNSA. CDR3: CASSSGDKAHRELFF. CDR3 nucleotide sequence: TGTGCCAGCAGCTCCGGGGACAAAGCCCACCGGGAGCTGTTTTTT. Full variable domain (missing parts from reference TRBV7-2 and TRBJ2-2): GAGVSQSPSNKVTEKGKDVELRCDPISGHTALYWYRQSLGQGLEFLIYFQGNSAPDKSGLPSDRFSAERTGGSVSTLTIQRTQQEDSAVYLCASSSGDKAHRELFFGEGSRLTVL.

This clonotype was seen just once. The CDR3 bases are TGTGCCAGCAGCCCCTCCTCCGGGACAGGGGGAGATACGCAGTATTTT. Amino acids: CASSPSSGTGGDTQYF. V gene TRBV7-3 combines with J gene TRBJ2-3; TRBD1 agrees at 11 bases. CDR3 length equals 16 residues. Germline CDR1 reads SGHTA; CDR2 reads FQGTGA. Trimming cost V 5 bases and J 5 bases; bases outside gene matches: 9. Variable domain in full (rest from reference TRBV7-3 and TRBJ2-3): GAGVSQTPSNKVTEKGKYVELRCDPISGHTALYWYRQSLGQGPEFLIYFQGTGAADDSGLPNDRFFAVRPEGSVSTLKIQRTERGDSAVYLCASSPSSGTGGDTQYFGPGTRLTVL.

CDR3 DNA: TGTGCCAGCAGCCCTTCCCTTTTAGCTAACTATGGCTACACCTTC. Protein sequence: CASSPSLLANYGYTF. The chain joins TRBV7-2 to TRBJ1-2; D is uncertain. The CDR3 spans 15 residues. Per the germline V gene, CDR1 is SGHTA and CDR2 is FQGNSA. Trimming shortened V by 5 bases and J by 0 bases, and 13 bases separated the two germline ends.

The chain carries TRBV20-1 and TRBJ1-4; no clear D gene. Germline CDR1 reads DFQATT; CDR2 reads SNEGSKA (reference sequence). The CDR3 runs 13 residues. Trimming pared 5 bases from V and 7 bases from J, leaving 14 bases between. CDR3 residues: CSAPHLDREKLFF. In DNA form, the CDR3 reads TGCAGTGCTCCCCACCTAGACCGTGAAAAACTGTTTTTT.

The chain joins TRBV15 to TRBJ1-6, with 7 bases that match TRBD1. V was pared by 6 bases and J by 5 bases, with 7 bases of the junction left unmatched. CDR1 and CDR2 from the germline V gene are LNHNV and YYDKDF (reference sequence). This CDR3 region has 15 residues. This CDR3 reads CATSQPGTDNSPLHF. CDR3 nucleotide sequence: TGTGCCACCAGTCAGCCTGGGACAGATAATTCACCCCTCCACTTT.

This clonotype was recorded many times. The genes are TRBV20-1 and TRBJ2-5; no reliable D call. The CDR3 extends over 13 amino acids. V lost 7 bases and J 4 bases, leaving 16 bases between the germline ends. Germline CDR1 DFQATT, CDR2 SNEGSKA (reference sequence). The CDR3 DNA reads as TGCAGTGTAGGTTCACCTGGGGTAGAGACCCAGTACTTC. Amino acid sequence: CSVGSPGVETQYF.

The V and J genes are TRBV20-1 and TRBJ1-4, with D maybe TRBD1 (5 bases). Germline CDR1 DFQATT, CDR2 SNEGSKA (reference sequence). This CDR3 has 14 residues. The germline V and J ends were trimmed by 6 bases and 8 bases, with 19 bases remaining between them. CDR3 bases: TGCAGTGCACCGACAGAGGAGGAAGGAGAAAAACTGTTTTTT. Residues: CSAPTEEEGEKLFF.

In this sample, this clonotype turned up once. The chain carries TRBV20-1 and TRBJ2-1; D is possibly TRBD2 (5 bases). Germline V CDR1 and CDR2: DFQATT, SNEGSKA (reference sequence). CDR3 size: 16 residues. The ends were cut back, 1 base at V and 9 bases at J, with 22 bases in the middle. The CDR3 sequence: CSARGLLTGIFGEQFF. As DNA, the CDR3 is TGCAGTGCTAGAGGCCTACTAACGGGGATTTTTGGTGAGCAGTTCTTC.

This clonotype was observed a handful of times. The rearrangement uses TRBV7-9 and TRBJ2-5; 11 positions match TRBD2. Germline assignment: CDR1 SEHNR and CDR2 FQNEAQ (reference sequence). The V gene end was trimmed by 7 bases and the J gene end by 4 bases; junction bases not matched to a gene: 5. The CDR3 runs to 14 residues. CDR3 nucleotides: TGTGCCAGCACCGTTGGGACTAGCGGAGAGACCCAGTACTTC. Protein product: CASTVGTSGETQYF.

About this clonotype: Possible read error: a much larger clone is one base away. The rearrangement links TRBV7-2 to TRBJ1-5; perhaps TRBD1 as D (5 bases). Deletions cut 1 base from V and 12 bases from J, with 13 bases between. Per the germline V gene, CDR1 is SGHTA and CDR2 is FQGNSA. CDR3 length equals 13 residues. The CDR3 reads CASSLEGWRGQHF. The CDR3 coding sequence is TGTGCCAGCAGCTTAGAGGGGTGGAGGGGCCAGCATTTT.